The 9 T cell receptor beta chains presented below share a single source sample, sequenced in a study of blood T cells in healthy people across ages. Then a second PCR, running roughly 7 to 11 cycles, was carried out with a sample-barcoded 5' primer and a J-beta primer mix. Each CDR3 protein is one row after TCRdb ran MiXCR on the 5' RACE reads. The sample has 650,000 to 700,000 distinct CDR3 sequences; approximately 52% are singletons. The material sequenced was blood. These receptors came from a woman of 80 years or more in good health.

This chain's CDR3 is CASSLEPRGSYEQYF. DNA for the CDR3: TGTGCCAGCAGCTTAGAACCGCGGGGGAGCTACGAGCAGTACTTC. The chain recombines TRBV7-2 with TRBJ2-4, with 7 nucleotides matching TRBD2. Judging by the DNA end, TRBJ2-7 fits better; the J call may be wrong. There are 15 residues in the CDR3. Germline V gives CDR1 SGHTA, CDR2 FQGNSA.

This clonotype has a count of ten or more. V and J are TRBV27 and TRBJ2-1; 10 bases fit TRBD2. Germline V gene data show CDR1 as MNHEY and CDR2 as SMNVEV (reference sequence). The CDR3 runs 15 residues. Trimming took 5 bases from V and 5 from J; bases not matched to a gene: 6. CDR3 bases: TGTGCCAGCAGTCCTTGGACTAGCGGCAACAATGAGCAGTTCTTC. Translation gives CASSPWTSGNNEQFF.

This clonotype occurred a few times. The junction shows a germline mismatch at one end, possibly a read error. This chain links TRBV9 with TRBJ1-6; 9 bases agree with TRBD1. Germline values: CDR1 SGDLS, CDR2 YYNGEE. The CDR3 is 15 amino acids. CDR3 sequence: CASSPPGQGSSPPHF. For the CDR3, the DNA is TGTGCCAGCAGCCCCCCGGGACAGGGTAGTTCACCCCCCCACTTT.

The chain employs TRBV5-1 and TRBJ2-1; 8 bases line up with TRBD2. Germline trimming cut 4 bases from V and 2 bases from J; bases unmatched to any gene: 17. The CDR3 consists of 19 residues. Germline V CDR1 and CDR2: SGHRS, YFSETQ. The CDR3 nucleotides are TGCGCCAGCAGCCCGAAGGTCGGCGGGGGGCCTTACACCTACAATGAGCAGTTCTTC. Translated, it gives CASSPKVGGGPYTYNEQFF.

Concerning this clonotype itself: The junction does not match germline at one end; this may be a read error. This chain links TRBV7-2 with TRBJ2-1; D is perhaps TRBD1 or TRBD2 (5 bases each). Per the germline V gene, CDR1 is SGHTA and CDR2 is FQGNSA. The CDR3 sequence is 16 residues long. The CDR3 protein is CASSLGEPSRYNERFF. In DNA form, the CDR3 reads TGTGCCAGTAGCTTAGGGGAGCCCTCCCGCTACAATGAGCGGTTCTTC. Filled out from reference TRBV7-2 and TRBJ2-1, the complete variable domain reads GAGVSQSPSNKVTEKGKDVELRCDPISGHTALYWYRQSLGQGLEFLIYFQGNSAPDKSGLPSDRFSAERTGGSVSTLTIQRTQQEDSAVYLCASSLGEPSRYNERFFGPGTRLTVL.

The chain couples TRBV29-1 to TRBJ2-7; D may be TRBD1 or TRBD2 (5 bases each). CDR3 length equals 13 residues. Germline loops: CDR1 SQVTM, CDR2 ANQGSEA. Between the trimmed V and J ends, which lost 7 bases and 6 bases, there was a span of 19 bases. CDR3 in DNA: TGCAGCGCCCTAACCGGGACCTCTCTCGAGCAGTACTTC. Translated, it gives CSALTGTSLEQYF.

The V gene is TRBV5-1, the J gene TRBJ2-7, with a weak D call TRBD2 (5 bases). Germline-derived CDR1 and CDR2 are SGHRS and YFSETQ. V lost 4 bases, J lost 2 bases, and 13 bases lay in between. This CDR3 has 14 amino acids. CDR3 loop: CASSQSDGAYEQYF. DNA for the CDR3: TGCGCCAGCAGCCAAAGCGACGGGGCCTACGAGCAGTACTTC.

The chain couples TRBV7-2 to TRBJ1-5; TRBD1 matches at 7 bases. The CDR3 extends over 14 amino acids. Looked up from germline, CDR1 is SGHTA and CDR2 is FQGNSA. V was clipped by 5 bases and J by 11 bases; unmatched bases: 12. CDR3 amino acids: CASSLGTVRGTQHF. For the CDR3, the DNA is TGTGCCAGCAGCCTAGGGACAGTTCGGGGTACCCAGCATTTT.

Concerning this clonotype: A much bigger clone sits one base away, suggesting this may be a read error. This sequence joins TRBV3-1 and TRBJ2-7, with 7 nucleotides matching TRBD2. CDR3 size: 14 residues. Germline V gene data show CDR1 as LGHDT and CDR2 as YNNKEL (reference sequence). The CDR3 DNA reads as TGTGCCTGCAGCCAACGGGACTATCAGTACGAGCAGTACTTC. Its protein is CACSQRDYQYEQYF.